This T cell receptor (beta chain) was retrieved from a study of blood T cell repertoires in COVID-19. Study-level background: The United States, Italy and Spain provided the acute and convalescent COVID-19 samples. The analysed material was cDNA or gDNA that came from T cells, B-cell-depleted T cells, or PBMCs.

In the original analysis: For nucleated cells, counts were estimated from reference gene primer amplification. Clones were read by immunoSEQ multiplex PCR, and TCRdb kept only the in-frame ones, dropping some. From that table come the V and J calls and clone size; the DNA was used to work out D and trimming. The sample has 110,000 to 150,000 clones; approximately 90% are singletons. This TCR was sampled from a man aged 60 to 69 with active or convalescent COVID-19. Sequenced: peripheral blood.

The CDR3 DNA follows: TGTGCCAGCTCACCACCGTCCCAGGGAAGGGAGACCCAGTACTTC. Its translation: CASSPPSQGRETQYF. The chain employs TRBV18 and TRBJ2-5, with D perhaps TRBD1 (5 bases). Trimming left V 0 bases short and J 5 bases short, with 13 bases between. This CDR3 is 15 amino acids long. CDR1 is KGHSH and CDR2 is LQKENI in the germline V gene.